A selection of T cell receptor beta chains follows, all from one sample in a study of cytomegalovirus exposure and HLA in healthy donors. Assay: immunoSEQ multiplex PCR; the TCRdb copy retains only in-frame clones and omits some. The data hold 150,000 to 170,000 clones, with approximately 77% observed a single time. Sequenced material: PBMCs. The receptors shown here come from a man in his late teens or twenties in good health and CMV-seronegative. Each CDR3 is given with its conserved first and last residue. D genes are given only for firm matches. Clone size is given for some rows only: seen once, a few or many times, or a class if the clone is expanded.

TRBV11-3	TRBJ2-1	TRBD2	.	TGTGCCAGCAGCCCTGGACTAGCCGAAAGCAGTGAGCAGTTCTTC	CASSPGLAESSEQFF
TRBV30	TRBJ2-5	TRBD1	.	TGTGCCTGGACAGGGGGAGAGACCCAGTACTTC	CAWTGGETQYF
TRBV9	TRBJ1-2	.	.	TGTGCCAGCAGCGCGGGAGCACTGATTAACTATGGCTACACCTTC	CASSAGALINYGYTF
TRBV4-1	TRBJ2-1	TRBD2	.	TGCGCCAGCAGCCACCAAGGCGGAGTAGCGGGAGTTGGTTCGAATGAGCAGTTCTTC	CASSHQGGVAGVGSNEQFF
TRBV7-8	TRBJ2-3	.	.	TGTGCCAGCAGCTTAATCGGGAACACAGATACGCAGTATTTT	CASSLIGNTDTQYF
TRBV7-8	TRBJ2-5	TRBD2	.	TGTGCCAGCAGCCCGAGCTCGGCGGGGGGGAGGGAGACCCAGTACTTC	CASSPSSAGGRETQYF
TRBV5-1	TRBJ1-2	.	.	TGCGCCAGCAGCCCCCCTCGAGGGGGCTATGGCTACACCTTC	CASSPPRGGYGYTF
TRBV6-6	TRBJ1-3	.	few	TGTGCCAGCAGTCCCCGACAGGCTGGAAACACCATATATTTT	CASSPRQAGNTIYF
TRBV11-2	TRBJ2-1	TRBD2	.	TGTGCCAGCAGCTTATTTGCGGGAGGCTCCTACAATGAGCAGTTCTTC	CASSLFAGGSYNEQFF
TRBV6-1	TRBJ2-7	TRBD2	.	TGTGCCAGCAGTGATAAGGTGGGGGGGTCCTACGAGCAGTACTTC	CASSDKVGGSYEQYF
TRBV10-2	TRBJ1-5	TRBD1	.	TGCGCCAGCAGTGGACAGGGGCGGCAGCCCCAGCATTTT	CASSGQGRQPQHF
TRBV15	TRBJ2-3	TRBD2	.	TGTGCCACCAGCAGAAACCTAGCGGAAAGCACAGATACGCAGTATTTT	CATSRNLAESTDTQYF
TRBV27	TRBJ2-7	TRBD2	.	TGTGCCAGCAGCCTGCCCGCCTCTAGCGGGGGGATCTCCTACGAGCAGTACTTC	CASSLPASSGGISYEQYF
TRBV10-2	TRBJ2-2	.	.	TGCGCCAGCAGTGAGAGAGGAGATGCCGGGGAGCTGTTTTTT	CASSERGDAGELFF
TRBV4-3	TRBJ2-7	TRBD2	few	TGCGCCAGCAGCCAAGCCCCGGGCGGGAGGGGCTACGAGCAGTACTTC	CASSQAPGGRGYEQYF
TRBV6-5	TRBJ2-7	.	few	TGTGCCAGCAGTTACTCGACTCCTCCTTTTTACGAGCAGTACTTC	CASSYSTPPFYEQYF
TRBV6-4	TRBJ2-3	.	.	TGTGCCAGCAGTGAGGCGGCTAGCGGCACAGATACGCAGTATTTT	CASSEAASGTDTQYF
TRBV9	TRBJ1-5	.	.	TGTGCCAGCAGCGCACAGGGTAATCAGCCCCAGCATTTT	CASSAQGNQPQHF
TRBV7-2	TRBJ1-2	.	few	TGTGCCAGCAGCCTAAATTGGGAGGGCTACACCTTC	CASSLNWEGYTF
TRBV27	TRBJ1-5	.	.	TGTGCCAGCCGCCTCGGTCAGCCCCAGCATTTT	CASRLGQPQHF
TRBV6-1	TRBJ2-1	TRBD2	.	TGTGCCCTACTGCGGGAGGCCTCTTGGCTCTTC	CALLREASWLF
TRBV2	TRBJ2-2	TRBD2	.	TGTGCCAGCTTCGGACGGGCGGGGGTCAACACCGGGGAGCTGTTTTTT	CASFGRAGVNTGELFF
TRBV2	TRBJ2-1	TRBD1	.	TGTGCCACCCCGAAGGAATCGGGACAGGGATCGAGAAGCTCCTACAATGAGCAGTTCTTC	CATPKESGQGSRSSYNEQFF
TRBV7-9	TRBJ2-1	TRBD2	.	TGTGCCAGCAGCTTAGCGTGGCCTAGCGGGAGGGCCAGGGATGAGCAGTTCTTC	CASSLAWPSGRARDEQFF
TRBV2	TRBJ2-7	TRBD2	.	TGTGCCAGCAGTGAGGGTAGCGGGGTCGAGCAGTACTTC	CASSEGSGVEQYF